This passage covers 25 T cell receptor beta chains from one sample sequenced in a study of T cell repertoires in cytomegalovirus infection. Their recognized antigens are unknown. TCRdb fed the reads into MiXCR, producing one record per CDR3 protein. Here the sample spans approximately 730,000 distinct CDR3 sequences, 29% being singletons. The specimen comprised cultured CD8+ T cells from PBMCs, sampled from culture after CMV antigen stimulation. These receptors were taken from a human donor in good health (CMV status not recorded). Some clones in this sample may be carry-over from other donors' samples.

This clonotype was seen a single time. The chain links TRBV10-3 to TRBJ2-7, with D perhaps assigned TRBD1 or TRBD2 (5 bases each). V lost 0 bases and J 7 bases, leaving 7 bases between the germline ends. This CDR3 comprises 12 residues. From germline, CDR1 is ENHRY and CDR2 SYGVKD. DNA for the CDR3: TGTGCCATCAGTGAGTCGAGGGGAGAGCAGTACGTC. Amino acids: CAISESRGEQYV.

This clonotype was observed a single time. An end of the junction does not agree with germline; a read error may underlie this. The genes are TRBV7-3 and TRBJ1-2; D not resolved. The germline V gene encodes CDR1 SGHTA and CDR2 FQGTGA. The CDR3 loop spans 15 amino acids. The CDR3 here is CVSSLSSELFYGYTF. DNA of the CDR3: TGTGTCAGCAGCTTATCTTCAGAACTATTCTATGGCTACACCTTC.

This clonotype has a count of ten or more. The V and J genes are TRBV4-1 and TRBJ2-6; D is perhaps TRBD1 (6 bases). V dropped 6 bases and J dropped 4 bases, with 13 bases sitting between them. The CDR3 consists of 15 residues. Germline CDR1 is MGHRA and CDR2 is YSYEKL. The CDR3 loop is CASRGGLRGANVLTF. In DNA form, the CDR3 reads TGCGCCAGCAGAGGGGGATTAAGGGGGGCCAACGTCCTGACTTTC.

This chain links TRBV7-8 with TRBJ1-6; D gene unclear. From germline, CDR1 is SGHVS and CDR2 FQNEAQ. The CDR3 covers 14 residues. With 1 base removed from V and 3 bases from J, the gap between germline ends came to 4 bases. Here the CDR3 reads CASSLEYYNSPLHF. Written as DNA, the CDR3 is TGTGCCAGCAGCTTAGAGTACTATAATTCACCCCTCCACTTT. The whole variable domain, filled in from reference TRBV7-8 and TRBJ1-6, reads GAGVSQSPRYKVAKRGQDVALRCDPISGHVSLFWYQQALGQGPEFLTYFQNEAQLDKSGLPSDRFFAERPEGSVSTLKIQRTQQEDSAVYLCASSLEYYNSPLHFGNGTRLTVT.

The CDR3 loop reads CASPTDTQYF. The CDR3 DNA reads as TGTGCCAGCCCCACAGATACGCAGTATTTT. This chain connects TRBV5-4 to TRBJ2-3; no reliable D call. This CDR3 spans 10 amino acids. Trimming stripped 7 bases from V and 2 bases from J, with 2 bases between. Looked up from germline, CDR1 is SGHNT and CDR2 is YYREEE (reference sequence).

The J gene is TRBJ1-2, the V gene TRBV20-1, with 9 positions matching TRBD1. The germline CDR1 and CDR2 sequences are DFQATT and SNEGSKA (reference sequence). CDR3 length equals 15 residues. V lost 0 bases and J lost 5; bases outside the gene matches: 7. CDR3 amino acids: CSARELQGAGYGYTF. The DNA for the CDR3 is TGCAGTGCTAGAGAATTACAGGGGGCAGGTTATGGCTACACCTTC.

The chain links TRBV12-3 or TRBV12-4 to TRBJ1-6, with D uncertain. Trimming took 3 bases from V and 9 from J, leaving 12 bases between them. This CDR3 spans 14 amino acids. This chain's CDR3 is CASSFFGAGSPLHF. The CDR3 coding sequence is TGTGCCAGCAGTTTCTTCGGTGCTGGTTCACCCCTCCACTTT.

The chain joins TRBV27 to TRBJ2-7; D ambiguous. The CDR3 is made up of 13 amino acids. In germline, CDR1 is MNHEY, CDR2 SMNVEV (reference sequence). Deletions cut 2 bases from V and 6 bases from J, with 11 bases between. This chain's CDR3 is CASSLMAGGEQYV. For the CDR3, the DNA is TGTGCCAGCAGTTTAATGGCCGGTGGCGAGCAGTACGTC.

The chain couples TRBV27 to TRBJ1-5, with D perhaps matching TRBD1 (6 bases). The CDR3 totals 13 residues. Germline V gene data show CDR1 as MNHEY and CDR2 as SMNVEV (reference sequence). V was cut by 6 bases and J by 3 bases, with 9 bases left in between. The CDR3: CASSGQNNQPQHF. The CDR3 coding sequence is TGTGCCAGCAGCGGACAGAACAATCAGCCCCAGCATTTT.

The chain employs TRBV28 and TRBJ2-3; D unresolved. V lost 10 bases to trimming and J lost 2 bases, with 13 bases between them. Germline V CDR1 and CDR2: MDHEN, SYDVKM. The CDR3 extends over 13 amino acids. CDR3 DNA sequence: TGTGCCACCCGGACCGACTTCACAGATACGCAGTATTTT. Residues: CATRTDFTDTQYF.

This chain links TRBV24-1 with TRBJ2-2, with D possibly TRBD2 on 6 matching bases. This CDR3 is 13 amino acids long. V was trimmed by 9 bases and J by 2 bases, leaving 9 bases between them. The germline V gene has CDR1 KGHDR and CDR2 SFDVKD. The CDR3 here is CATGDFNTGELFF. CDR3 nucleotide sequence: TGTGCCACCGGGGACTTCAACACCGGGGAGCTGTTTTTT.

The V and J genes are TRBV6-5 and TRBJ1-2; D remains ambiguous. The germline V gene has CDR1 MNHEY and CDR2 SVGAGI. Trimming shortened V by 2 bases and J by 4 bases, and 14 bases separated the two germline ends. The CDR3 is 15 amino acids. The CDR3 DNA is TGTGCCAGCAGTTACCGAGGTTCAGCCCTCTATGGCTACACCTTC. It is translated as CASSYRGSALYGYTF.

In nucleotides, the CDR3 is TGCAGTGCTGGGGGCCTGTGGAATGAGCAGTTCTTC. Protein: CSAGGLWNEQFF. V and J are TRBV20-1 and TRBJ2-1; maybe TRBD1 (6 bases). V was shortened by 5 bases and J by 7 bases, with 12 bases between the two germline ends. The CDR3 has 12 residues. Germline values: CDR1 DFQATT, CDR2 SNEGSKA (reference sequence).

CDR3 residues: CASWGGGNTEAFF. As DNA, the CDR3 is TGCGCCAGCTGGGGCGGGGGGAACACTGAAGCTTTCTTT. This chain uses TRBV5-1 with TRBJ1-1; possibly TRBD1 for D (5 bases). Between the trimmed V and J ends, which lost 7 bases and 1 base, there was a span of 11 bases. From germline, CDR1 is SGHRS and CDR2 YFSETQ. The CDR3 is 13 residues long. Full variable domain (outside the CDR3, taken from reference TRBV5-1 and TRBJ1-1): KAGVTQTPRYLIKTRGQQVTLSCSPISGHRSVSWYQQTPGQGLQFLFEYFSETQRNKGNFPGRFSGRQFSNSRSEMNVSTLELGDSALYLCASWGGGNTEAFFGQGTRLTVV.

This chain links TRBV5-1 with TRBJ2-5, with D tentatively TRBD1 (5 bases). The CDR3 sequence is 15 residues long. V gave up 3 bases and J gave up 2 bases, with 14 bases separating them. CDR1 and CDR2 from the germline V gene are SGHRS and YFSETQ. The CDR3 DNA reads TGCGCCAGCAGCTCCACGTCAGGGAAACAAGAGACCCAGTACTTC. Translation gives CASSSTSGKQETQYF.

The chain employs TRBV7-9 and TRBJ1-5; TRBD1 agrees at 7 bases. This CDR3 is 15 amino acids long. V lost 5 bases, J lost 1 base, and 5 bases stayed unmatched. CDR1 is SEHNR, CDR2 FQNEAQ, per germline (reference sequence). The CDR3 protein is CASSQSTGSNQPQHF. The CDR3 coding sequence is TGTGCCAGCAGCCAATCGACAGGGAGCAATCAGCCCCAGCATTTT.

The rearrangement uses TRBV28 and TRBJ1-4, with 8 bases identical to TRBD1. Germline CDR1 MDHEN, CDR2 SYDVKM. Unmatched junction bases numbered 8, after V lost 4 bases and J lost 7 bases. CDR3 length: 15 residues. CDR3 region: CASSYSNRGGEKLFF. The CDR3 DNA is TGTGCCAGCAGTTATAGTAACAGGGGGGGTGAAAAACTGTTTTTT.

This chain's CDR3 is CAVTTGSLEAFF. CDR3 sequence (DNA): TGTGCCGTCACCACCGGGTCCCTTGAAGCTTTCTTT. The chain uses TRBV19 and TRBJ1-1, with D hard to call. CDR1 is LNHDA, CDR2 SQIVND, per germline (reference sequence). V shed 11 bases and J shed 7 bases, with 17 bases lying between them. The CDR3 is 12 residues long.

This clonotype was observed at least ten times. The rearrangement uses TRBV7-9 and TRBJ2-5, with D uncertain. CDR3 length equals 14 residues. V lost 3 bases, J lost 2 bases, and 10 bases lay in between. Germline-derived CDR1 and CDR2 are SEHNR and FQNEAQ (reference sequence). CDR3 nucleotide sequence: TGTGCCAGCAGCTTCGTGCTAGGACAAGAGACCCAGTACTTC. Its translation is CASSFVLGQETQYF. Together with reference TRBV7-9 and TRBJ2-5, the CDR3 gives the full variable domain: DTGVSQNPRHKITKRGQNVTFRCDPISEHNRLYWYRQTLGQGPEFLTYFQNEAQLEKSRLLSDRFSAERPKGSFSTLEIQRTEQGDSAMYLCASSFVLGQETQYFGPGTRLLVL.

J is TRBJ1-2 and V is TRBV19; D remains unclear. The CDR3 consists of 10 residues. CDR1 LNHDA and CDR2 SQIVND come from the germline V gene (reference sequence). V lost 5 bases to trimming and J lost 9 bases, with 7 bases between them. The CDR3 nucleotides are TGTGCCAGTAGTGCCGGTCGCTACACCTTC. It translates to CASSAGRYTF.

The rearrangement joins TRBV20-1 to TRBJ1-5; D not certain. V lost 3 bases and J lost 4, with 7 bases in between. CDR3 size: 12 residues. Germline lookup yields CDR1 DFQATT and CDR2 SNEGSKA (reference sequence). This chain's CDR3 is CSASPRNQPQHF. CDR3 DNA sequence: TGCAGTGCTAGTCCCAGGAATCAGCCCCAGCATTTT.

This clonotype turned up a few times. This CDR3 reads CSVEDRYYGANVLTF. CDR3 bases: TGCAGCGTTGAAGATAGGTATTATGGGGCCAACGTCCTGACTTTC. The chain carries TRBV29-1 and TRBJ2-6; unclear D gene. The CDR3 sequence is 15 residues long. The V end lost 0 bases, the J end lost 3 bases, and 9 bases lay between the germline ends. Germline values: CDR1 SQVTM, CDR2 ANQGSEA.

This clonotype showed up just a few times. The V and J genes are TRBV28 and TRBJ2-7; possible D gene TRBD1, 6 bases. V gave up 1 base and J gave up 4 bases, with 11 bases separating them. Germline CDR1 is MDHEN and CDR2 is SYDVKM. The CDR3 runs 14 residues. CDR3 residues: CASSLSGVVYEQYV. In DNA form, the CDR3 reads TGTGCCAGCAGTTTATCAGGGGTGGTTTACGAGCAGTACGTC.

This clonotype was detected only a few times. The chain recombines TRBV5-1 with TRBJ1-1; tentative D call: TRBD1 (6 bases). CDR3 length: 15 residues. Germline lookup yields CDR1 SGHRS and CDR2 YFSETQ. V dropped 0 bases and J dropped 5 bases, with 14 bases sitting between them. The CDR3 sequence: CASSLDTGAGTEAFF. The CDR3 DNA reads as TGCGCCAGCAGCTTGGATACGGGGGCGGGTACTGAAGCTTTCTTT.

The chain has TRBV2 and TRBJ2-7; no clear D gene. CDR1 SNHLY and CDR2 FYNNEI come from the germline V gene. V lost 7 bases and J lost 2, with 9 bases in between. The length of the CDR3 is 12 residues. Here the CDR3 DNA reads TGTGCCAGCAAAGGCCGAACCTACGAGCAGTACGTC. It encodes CASKGRTYEQYV.